One sample yielded the 28 T cell receptor beta chains listed below, sequenced in a study of blood T cell repertoires in COVID-19. Method: immunoSEQ multiplex PCR; TCRdb's copy keeps in-frame clones and lacks some. The sample lists 130,000 to 150,000 clones; approximately 89% were seen once. Source material: peripheral blood. Receptor source: a human donor in a cohort sampled during active COVID-19.

The count of this clone is one. The chain has TRBV11-1 and TRBJ1-2, with TRBD1 matching over 8 bases. The CDR3 contains 16 residues. V trimming: 6 bases; J trimming: 8 bases; junction bases outside the gene matches: 17. CDR1 and CDR2 from the germline V gene are SGHAT and FQDESV (reference sequence). The CDR3 sequence is CASSLPGQAPLDGYTF. CDR3 DNA: TGTGCCAGCAGTTTACCGGGACAGGCCCCTCTGGACGGCTACACCTTC.

V gene TRBV3-1 (or the pseudogene TRBV3-2) combines with J gene TRBJ1-4; tentatively, D is TRBD1 (5 bases). Trimming removed 3 bases at V and 7 bases at J, with 12 bases between. CDR3 length equals 14 residues. Germline loops: CDR1 LGHDT, CDR2 YNNKEL (reference sequence). CDR3 loop: CASSQSGLGEKLFF. The CDR3 DNA follows: TGTGCCAGCAGCCAGTCAGGGCTTGGTGAAAAACTGTTTTTT.

The V and J genes are TRBV20-1 and TRBJ2-1, with D possibly being TRBD2 (7 bases). The CDR3 is 11 amino acids. CDR1 and CDR2 from the germline V gene are DFQATT and SNEGSKA (reference sequence). CDR3 in DNA: TGCACGGTCGGGGGGCCGAATGAGCAGTTCTTC. Encoded protein: CTVGGPNEQFF.

This chain uses TRBV5-1 with TRBJ2-5, with a weak D call TRBD1 (6 bases). Trimming pared 3 bases from V and 0 bases from J, leaving 15 bases between. The CDR3 has 16 amino acids. CDR1 is SGHRS and CDR2 is YFSETQ in the germline V gene. CDR3 sequence: CASSSQEQGYQETQYF. CDR3 bases: TGCGCCAGCAGCTCCCAGGAGCAGGGGTACCAAGAGACCCAGTACTTC.

The rearrangement joins TRBV29-1 to TRBJ1-3, with D maybe TRBD1 (5 bases). There are 16 residues in the CDR3. CDR1 and CDR2 (germline): SQVTM, ANQGSEA. V was shortened by 1 base and J by 0 bases, with 13 bases between the two germline ends. The CDR3 nucleotides are TGCAGCGTTGAAGTCGGGGGGGTTAGCTCTGGAAACACCATATATTTT. This translates into CSVEVGGVSSGNTIYF.

The chain links TRBV7-2 to TRBJ2-3; D ambiguous. Germline CDR1 is SGHTA and CDR2 is FQGNSA. V shed 5 bases and J shed 0 bases, with 9 bases lying between them. The CDR3 spans 14 residues. CDR3 in amino acids: CASSPLTSTDTQYF. CDR3 nucleotides: TGTGCCAGCAGCCCCCTGACTAGCACAGATACGCAGTATTTT.

This sequence joins TRBV5-1 and TRBJ2-7; maybe TRBD2 (5 bases). The V and J ends lost 0 bases and 2 bases respectively, with 18 bases between them. The CDR3 has 17 amino acids. Per germline, CDR1 SGHRS and CDR2 YFSETQ. DNA for the CDR3: TGCGCCAGCAGCTTGGGGCCGACCGCCGCGGAGGCCTACGAGCAGTACTTC. As protein: CASSLGPTAAEAYEQYF.

The V and J genes are TRBV19 and TRBJ2-2, with a weak D call TRBD2 (6 bases). From germline, CDR1 is LNHDA and CDR2 SQIVND (reference sequence). The CDR3 contains 17 residues. V lost 1 base and J lost 0, with 12 bases in between. CDR3 sequence: CASSIGLGTANTGELFF. CDR3 DNA: TGTGCCAGTAGTATAGGACTAGGTACCGCGAACACCGGGGAGCTGTTTTTT.

The chain recombines TRBV6-5 with TRBJ2-3; D not certain. V lost 7 bases to trimming and J lost 0 bases, with 8 bases between them. Germline-derived CDR1 and CDR2 are MNHEY and SVGAGI. CDR3 length equals 13 residues. The CDR3 nucleotides read TGTGCCAGCATCTTATTTAGCACAGATACGCAGTATTTT. Its protein product is CASILFSTDTQYF.

The CDR3 reads CASSLASGGYLETQYF. The CDR3 coding sequence is TGTGCCAGCAGCTTGGCCTCAGGGGGTTACTTGGAGACCCAGTACTTC. V is TRBV5-4 and J is TRBJ2-5; 7 bases fit TRBD1. Losses at the gene ends were 0 bases for V and 5 bases for J; bases not matched to a gene: 10. This CDR3 has 16 residues. Germline lookup yields CDR1 SGHNT and CDR2 YYREEE (reference sequence).

The chain carries TRBV7-2 and TRBJ1-2, with D perhaps matching TRBD1 (6 bases). There are 14 residues in the CDR3. V was trimmed by 5 bases and J by 4 bases, leaving 14 bases between them. Per the germline V gene, CDR1 is SGHTA and CDR2 is FQGNSA. CDR3 coding DNA: TGTGCCAGCAGCGGTGACAGGAACCTCTATGGCTACACCTTC. Amino acid sequence: CASSGDRNLYGYTF. The full variable domain, its missing parts supplied by reference TRBV7-2 and TRBJ1-2, is GAGVSQSPSNKVTEKGKDVELRCDPISGHTALYWYRQSLGQGLEFLIYFQGNSAPDKSGLPSDRFSAERTGGSVSTLTIQRTQQEDSAVYLCASSGDRNLYGYTFGSGTRLTVV.

The rearrangement joins TRBV6-6 to TRBJ2-5, with TRBD1 identical over 10 bases. V lost 6 bases to trimming and J lost 4 bases; unmatched junction nucleotides: 5. This CDR3 region has 14 residues. The germline gives CDR1 MNHNY, CDR2 SVGAGI (reference sequence). The DNA for the CDR3 is TGTGCCAGCAGAAGGGACAGGGGAAGAGAGACCCAGTACTTC. Translation gives CASRRDRGRETQYF.

The CDR3 loop is CASSFRGSNTEAFF. In nucleotides, the CDR3 is TGTGCCAGCAGTTTTAGAGGGAGTAACACTGAAGCTTTCTTT. The chain is built from TRBV27 and TRBJ1-1; no clear D. With 3 bases removed from V and 2 bases from J, the gap between germline ends came to 10 bases. The CDR3 contains 14 residues. Germline-derived CDR1 and CDR2 are MNHEY and SMNVEV (reference sequence).

The rearrangement links TRBV7-2 to TRBJ2-1, with 15 bases matching TRBD2. The CDR3 totals 18 residues. V lost 3 bases and J lost 3; bases outside the gene matches: 6. Germline V gene data show CDR1 as SGHTA and CDR2 as FQGNSA. This CDR3 is CASSFSGTSGGHYNEQFF. The CDR3 DNA is TGTGCCAGCAGCTTCTCCGGGACTAGCGGGGGGCACTACAATGAGCAGTTCTTC.

A single count supports this clone. This chain joins TRBV5-5 and TRBJ1-1; TRBD1 matches at 9 bases. V dropped 3 bases and J dropped 7; count of bases not matched to a gene: 7. CDR3 size: 14 residues. Per the germline V gene, CDR1 is SGHKS and CDR2 is YYEKEE (reference sequence). The DNA of the CDR3 is TGTGCCAGCAGCTCCGGGACAGGGCGTAGTGAAGCTTTCTTT. This gives the protein CASSSGTGRSEAFF.

The gene calls are TRBV6-5 and TRBJ1-2; D is uncertain. Germline V gene sequence: CDR1 MNHEY, CDR2 SVGAGI. V shed 6 bases and J shed 3 bases, with 11 bases lying between them. CDR3 length equals 13 residues. The CDR3 region is CASSPHRYYGYTF. In DNA, the CDR3 is TGTGCCAGCAGCCCCCACAGATACTATGGCTACACCTTC.

The chain combines TRBV6-5 with TRBJ2-7, with TRBD1 matching 7 bases. This CDR3 is built from 13 residues. The V segment lost 4 bases and the J segment 6 bases; nucleotides outside the gene matches: 6. Per the germline V gene, CDR1 is MNHEY and CDR2 is SVGAGI. CDR3 sequence reads: CASSLTGNVEQYF. CDR3 bases: TGTGCCAGCAGTTTGACAGGGAATGTCGAGCAGTACTTC.

V and J are TRBV4-1 and TRBJ1-2; tentatively, D is TRBD1 (6 bases). The CDR3 contains 14 residues. The V end lost 4 bases, the J end lost 5 bases, and 14 bases lay between the germline ends. In germline, CDR1 is MGHRA, CDR2 YSYEKL. CDR3 sequence (DNA): TGCGCCAGCAGCCCGGTGGACAGAAATTATGGCTACACCTTC. This sequence encodes CASSPVDRNYGYTF.

The genes are TRBV11-3 and TRBJ2-7; 8 nucleotides agree with TRBD1. There are 15 residues in the CDR3. CDR1 is SGHNT, CDR2 YENEEA, per germline. Germline trimming cut 5 bases from V and 0 bases from J; bases unmatched to any gene: 6. The CDR3 DNA sequence: TGTGCCAGCAGCCCTGGACAGGGTAACTCCTACGAGCAGTACTTC. This codes for CASSPGQGNSYEQYF.

The chain carries TRBV7-6 and TRBJ2-2, with TRBD2 matching 13 bases. V was pared by 1 base and J by 5 bases, with 4 bases of the junction left unmatched. The CDR3 consists of 17 residues. Germline V lookup: CDR1 SGHVS, CDR2 FNYEAQ. Here the CDR3 reads CASSLELAGGPTGELFF. The CDR3 DNA is TGTGCCAGCAGCTTAGAACTAGCGGGGGGGCCGACCGGGGAGCTGTTTTTT. Combining the CDR3 with reference TRBV7-6 and TRBJ2-2 gives the whole variable domain GAGVSQSPRYKVTKRGQDVALRCDPISGHVSLYWYRQALGQGPEFLTYFNYEAQQDKSGLPNDRFSAERPEGSISTLTIQRTEQRDSAMYRCASSLELAGGPTGELFFGEGSRLTVL.

V usage is TRBV4-3 and J usage is TRBJ1-1; D perhaps matches TRBD1 (6 bases). CDR1 LGHNA and CDR2 YSLEER come from the germline V gene. CDR3 length equals 16 residues. The V end was cut by 1 base, the J end by 0 bases, with 12 bases between. CDR3 in DNA: TGCGCCAGCAGCCAAGGGACAGACTACATGAACACTGAAGCTTTCTTT. This gives the protein CASSQGTDYMNTEAFF.

The rearrangement uses TRBV19 and TRBJ1-6, with D tentatively TRBD1 (5 bases). The CDR3 is 14 amino acids. V was clipped by 1 base and J by 11 bases, with 12 bases between them. Germline CDR1 reads LNHDA; CDR2 reads SQIVND (reference sequence). CDR3 region: CASSIVAQGPPLHF. DNA for the CDR3: TGTGCCAGTAGTATAGTGGCGCAGGGTCCACCCCTCCACTTT. The variable domain in full, completed from reference TRBV19 and TRBJ1-6, reads DGGITQSPKYLFRKEGQNVTLSCEQNLNHDAMYWYRQDPGQGLRLIYYSQIVNDFQKGDIAEGYSVSREKKESFPLTVTSAQKNPTAFYLCASSIVAQGPPLHFGNGTRLTVT.

Of note for this clone: Its ends do not fully match the called genes, so a read error is possible. The chain combines TRBV5-1 with TRBJ2-1, with 7 bases aligning to TRBD1. There are 13 residues in the CDR3. Looked up from germline, CDR1 is SGHRS and CDR2 is YFSETQ. CDR3 residues: CASSTEGGQDIIF. CDR3 nucleotides: TGCGCCAGCAGCACCGAGGGCGGACAGGACATTATCTTC.

CDR3 residues: CASSRTLSYNEQFF. The CDR3 nucleotides are TGTGCCAGCAGCCGGACTCTCTCCTACAATGAGCAGTTCTTC. The V gene is TRBV11-2, the J gene TRBJ2-1; D is perhaps TRBD2 (5 bases). This CDR3 is 14 amino acids long. V lost 5 bases to trimming and J lost 0 bases, with 8 bases between them. CDR1 is SGHAT, CDR2 FQNNGV, per germline.

This sequence joins TRBV3-1 (or the pseudogene TRBV3-2) and TRBJ2-1; TRBD2 matches 9 bases. The CDR3 contains 17 residues. CDR1 is LGHDT, CDR2 YNNKEL, per germline (reference sequence). V was clipped by 3 bases and J by 2 bases; unmatched bases: 8. The CDR3 loop is CASSHTGRGGPYNEQFF. The CDR3 region has the DNA TGTGCCAGCAGCCACACCGGGCGGGGGGGCCCCTACAATGAGCAGTTCTTC.

This clone was detected once. The genes are TRBV6-6 and TRBJ1-5, with a tentative D call TRBD1 (6 bases). Germline values: CDR1 MNHNY, CDR2 SVGAGI (reference sequence). Between the trimmed V and J ends, which lost 2 bases and 3 bases, there was a span of 11 bases. This CDR3 has 15 amino acids. Here the CDR3 reads CASSYSQGLNQPQHF. The CDR3 DNA follows: TGTGCCAGCAGTTACAGTCAGGGGCTCAATCAGCCCCAGCATTTT.

This clone came up a few times. The chain couples TRBV6-2 or TRBV6-3 to TRBJ2-7; D might be TRBD1 (6 bases). Germline CDR1 reads MNHEY; CDR2 reads SVGEGT. The CDR3 spans 15 residues. V was shortened by 2 bases and J by 0 bases, with 11 bases between the two germline ends. The CDR3 spells CASSYRGFSSYEQYF. The CDR3 region has the DNA TGTGCCAGCAGTTACAGGGGGTTTAGCTCCTACGAGCAGTACTTC.

This clone was detected only once. The V and J genes are TRBV6-1 and TRBJ2-3; D is possibly TRBD2 (5 bases). Trimming took off 2 bases at V and 4 bases at J, with 22 bases between the two ends. Germline CDR1 reads MNHNS; CDR2 reads SASEGT. The CDR3 is made up of 18 amino acids. The CDR3 spells CASSETVWVRGSPDTQYF. CDR3 nucleotide sequence: TGTGCCAGCAGTGAAACTGTTTGGGTTCGAGGGAGTCCAGATACGCAGTATTTT.